The 15 T cell receptor beta chains listed next were all sequenced from one sample in a study of OX40 agonist ivuxolimab in advanced cancers. TCRdb's copy holds only in-frame clones and misses some; the assay was immunoSEQ multiplex PCR. This table holds about 27,000 clones, about 70% found once. The sequencing here drew on CD4+ or CD8+ T cells sorted from blood, taken in a trial of the OX40 agonist ivuxolimab. The origin of the receptors is an adult with an advanced solid tumor such as melanoma, head and neck, liver or kidney cancer.

The V and J genes are TRBV18 and TRBJ1-4, with unresolved D. The CDR3 is 14 amino acids. Germline V lookup: CDR1 KGHSH, CDR2 LQKENI. Trimming left V 3 bases short and J 8 bases short, with 13 bases between. The CDR3 loop reads CASSPPGLGEKLFF. The CDR3, as DNA: TGTGCCAGCTCACCCCCGGGGTTGGGCGAAAAACTGTTTTTT.

The chain employs TRBV9 and TRBJ1-3; possibly TRBD1 for D (6 bases). This CDR3 region has 17 residues. V lost 0 bases and J lost 0, with 13 bases in between. Germline V gene lookup returns CDR1 SGDLS and CDR2 YYNGEE. CDR3 in amino acids: CASSVEGTPSSGNTIYF. The CDR3 bases are TGTGCCAGCAGCGTAGAAGGGACACCTAGCTCTGGAAACACCATATATTTT.

CDR3 sequence: CASSQVSLGEQFF. As DNA, the CDR3 is TGTGCCAGCAGCCAAGTATCATTGGGTGAGCAGTTCTTC. The chain uses TRBV14 and TRBJ2-1; D uncertain. Per germline, CDR1 SGHDN and CDR2 FVKESK. Trimming took 1 base from V and 9 from J, leaving 10 bases between them. The CDR3 has 13 amino acids.

The chain joins TRBV5-4 to TRBJ2-1; TRBD2 matches 8 bases. The CDR3 extends over 15 amino acids. In germline, CDR1 is SGHNT, CDR2 YYREEE (reference sequence). Trimming cost V 2 bases and J 6 bases; bases outside gene matches: 7. CDR3 in DNA: TGTGCCAGCAGCTTAGTTCCGGGACTAGGCAATGAGCAGTTCTTC. Protein product: CASSLVPGLGNEQFF.

This clone was detected once. The chain uses TRBV7-2 and TRBJ1-3; the D is unclear. Germline V lookup: CDR1 SGHTA, CDR2 FQGNSA. Trimming left V 5 bases short and J 1 base short, with 9 bases between. The CDR3 consists of 14 residues. For the CDR3, the DNA is TGTGCCAGCAGCCGGGGTGGGTCTGGAAACACCATATATTTT. Protein product: CASSRGGSGNTIYF.

The chain employs TRBV20-1 and TRBJ2-1; 7 bases line up with TRBD1. V shed 1 base, J shed 11 bases, and the junction held 2 bases outside the gene matches. The CDR3 sequence is 11 residues long. The germline V gene encodes CDR1 DFQATT and CDR2 SNEGSKA (reference sequence). For the CDR3, the DNA is TGCAGTGCTAGAGTTAGGGGGCAGCAGTTCTTC. The encoded protein is CSARVRGQQFF.

J is TRBJ1-1 and V is TRBV7-9; no clear D. Trimming removed 2 bases from V and 8 bases from J, with 3 bases in between. Germline values: CDR1 SEHNR, CDR2 FQNEAQ (reference sequence). The CDR3 runs 10 residues. The CDR3 region has the DNA TGTGCCAGCAGCTTAAGGGAAGCTTTCTTT. It codes for CASSLREAFF.

The chain carries TRBV19 and TRBJ1-2, with 7 bases fitting TRBD1. Germline-derived CDR1 and CDR2 are LNHDA and SQIVND (reference sequence). The CDR3 is 16 amino acids. V dropped 0 bases and J dropped 8; count of bases not matched to a gene: 12. CDR3 sequence (DNA): TGTGCCAGTAGTATAGATCATGAGACAGGGAAGAAAGGCTACACCTTC. It encodes CASSIDHETGKKGYTF.

V and J are TRBV2 and TRBJ2-2; 8 nucleotides agree with TRBD1. Germline assignment: CDR1 SNHLY and CDR2 FYNNEI. Trimming at V came to 6 bases and at J to 5 bases, leaving 8 bases not matched to a gene. The CDR3 has 15 amino acids. CDR3: CASRGAGGGTGELFF. The CDR3 DNA reads as TGTGCCAGCAGAGGGGCAGGGGGCGGAACCGGGGAGCTGTTTTTT.

This clone came up a few times. The chain combines TRBV23-1 with TRBJ1-5; D is ambiguous. TRBV23-1 is classed as an ORF, of uncertain function. V was clipped by 4 bases and J by 0 bases, with 16 bases between them. The CDR3 extends over 17 amino acids. CDR3 DNA sequence: TGCGCCAGCAGTCGCCCGACCTCGGCTTATAGCAATCAGCCCCAGCATTTT. Amino acids: CASSRPTSAYSNQPQHF.

On this clone itself: Within the sample, other DNA sequences also encode this same CDR3. In DNA, the CDR3 is TGTGCCAGCAGCTTGGAGGACAGGGGGGAGACCCAGTACTTC. Translated, it gives CASSLEDRGETQYF. The chain links TRBV5-4 to TRBJ2-5, with TRBD1 matching 10 bases. The CDR3 extends over 14 amino acids. The trim removed 0 bases at V and 5 bases at J, leaving 1 base unmatched. Per the germline V gene, CDR1 is SGHNT and CDR2 is YYREEE (reference sequence).

V gene TRBV6-1 combines with J gene TRBJ1-3, with TRBD1 as a possible D gene (6 bases). Germline CDR1 MNHNS, CDR2 SASEGT. CDR3 length: 15 amino acids. Trimming cost V 6 bases and J 4 bases, with 16 bases left between them. The CDR3 loop reads CASREGTGRGNTIYF. For the CDR3, the DNA is TGTGCCAGCAGGGAGGGAACAGGGAGAGGAAACACCATATATTTT.

In this sample, this clone turned up a few times. This chain links TRBV7-3 with TRBJ1-4; TRBD1 might be the D (5 bases). The CDR3 has 16 amino acids. Germline CDR1 and CDR2: SGHTA and FQGTGA. V lost 8 bases and J 5 bases, leaving 21 bases between the germline ends. The CDR3 loop is CASYSPGADRNEKLFF. The CDR3, as DNA: TGTGCCAGCTACTCCCCCGGGGCAGACCGAAATGAAAAACTGTTTTTT.

The CDR3 loop reads CASSSSVGVYGYTF. In nucleotides, the CDR3 is TGTGCCAGCAGTTCAAGTGTAGGGGTGTATGGCTACACCTTC. V and J are TRBV6-1 and TRBJ1-2, with D possibly TRBD1 on 5 matching bases. Germline V gene sequence: CDR1 MNHNS, CDR2 SASEGT. The ends were cut back, 5 bases at V and 5 bases at J, with 15 bases in the middle. The CDR3 is 14 amino acids.

The gene calls are TRBV6-1 and TRBJ2-3, with D perhaps assigned TRBD1 or TRBD2 (7 bases each). Looked up from germline, CDR1 is MNHNS and CDR2 is SASEGT. The CDR3 totals 15 residues. Trimming took off 3 bases at V and 4 bases at J, with 14 bases between the two ends. The CDR3 region is CASSDSAGGADTQYF. In DNA form, the CDR3 reads TGTGCCAGCAGTGACTCCGCAGGGGGGGCAGATACGCAGTATTTT.